This T cell receptor (beta chain) is drawn from a study of blood T cell repertoires in COVID-19. This clone was seen ten or more times. Germline loops: CDR1 LGHNA, CDR2 YSLEER. CDR3 length equals 15 residues. Between the trimmed V and J ends, which lost 5 bases and 7 bases, there was a span of 15 bases. Per the original data handling: Amplified reference gene primers provided the basis for estimating nucleated cell counts. The method was immunoSEQ multiplex PCR; TCRdb's version includes in-frame clones alone and lacks a portion of them. V and J calls and clone size are those listed in that table; D and trimming were worked out from the DNA. In the table there are a few hundred thousand clones, about four fifths of which are singletons.

This receptor was taken from a woman aged 45-59 years who had recovered from COVID-19. Material: PBMCs or T cells enriched from blood (not recorded which). V gene TRBV4-3 combines with J gene TRBJ1-6; D call uncertain. The chain's CDR3 is CASSAGGLQNSPLHF. CDR3 nucleotides: TGCGCCAGCAGCGCAGGAGGACTCCAAAATTCACCCCTCCACTTT.